The T cell receptor beta chain under discussion was sequenced for a study of CD8+CD57+ T cells in acquired aplastic anemia. The wider study: DNA recovered from sorted CD4+ and CD8+ cells had a mean of approximately 3 ug.

Those patients picked for sequencing had displayed CD8+CD57+ cell expansion on flow cytometry. V lost 5 bases and J 8 bases, leaving 9 bases between the germline ends. Germline values: CDR1 SGHVS, CDR2 FQNEAQ. The CDR3 contains 11 residues. A word on this clonotype: What it binds is unknown.

Study findings and constraints: Both patients and controls carried the same twenty-nine CD8+ CDR3 sequences.

Template material for TCR beta VDJ and CDR3 profiling consisted of genomic DNA. One entry per CDR3 protein results from TCRdb running MiXCR on the reads. In the table there are 75,000 to 80,000 distinct CDR3 sequences, about 70% of which are singletons. Input material: sorted CD4+, CD8+, or CD8+CD57+ T cells (not recorded which) from PBMCs. This chain connects TRBV7-8 to TRBJ1-1; D ambiguous. This clonotype was sampled from a human donor with aplastic anemia. Here the CDR3 reads CASSLRREAFF. CDR3 in DNA: TGTGCCAGCAGCCTCCGCAGGGAAGCTTTCTTT.